These 26 T cell receptor beta chains originate from one sample sequenced in a study of blood T cell repertoires in COVID-19. The assay was immunoSEQ multiplex PCR, and TCRdb's table has in-frame clones only and misses some. The sample includes about 210,000 clones, around 86% of them seen just once. The specimen was peripheral blood. Every receptor here comes from a woman aged 70-85 years with COVID-19, enrolled during active disease.

This clone was counted only a few times. The chain links TRBV15 to TRBJ2-7, with D possibly matching TRBD1 (7 bases). CDR3 size: 17 residues. The germline V gene encodes CDR1 LNHNV and CDR2 YYDKDF (reference sequence). Trimming took 3 bases from V and 0 from J, leaving 18 bases between them. The CDR3 region has the DNA TGTGCCACCAGCAGGGACCCTCGACAGGGACTCTCCTACGAGCAGTACTTC. The encoded protein is CATSRDPRQGLSYEQYF.

With respect to this clone: The same CDR3 arises from other DNA sequences in this sample as well. The rearrangement uses TRBV5-1 and TRBJ1-1; 10 bases agree with TRBD1. The CDR3 covers 14 residues. The germline CDR1 and CDR2 sequences are SGHRS and YFSETQ. The trim removed 4 bases at V and 2 bases at J, leaving 2 bases unmatched. The CDR3 sequence is CASSGQGGNTEAFF. CDR3 bases: TGCGCCAGCAGCGGACAGGGGGGAAACACTGAAGCTTTCTTT.

This sequence joins TRBV11-3 and TRBJ1-1; 7 positions agree with TRBD1. After removal of 5 bases from V and 4 bases from J, the junction contained 7 bases not matched to a gene. The CDR3 extends over 14 amino acids. Looked up from germline, CDR1 is SGHNT and CDR2 is YENEEA. CDR3 coding DNA: TGTGCCAGCAGCCCTGGACAGGCAGCCACTGAAGCTTTCTTT. Residues: CASSPGQAATEAFF.

This clone has a handful of counts. This chain links TRBV15 with TRBJ2-1; 13 bases are a match to TRBD2. The CDR3 is 17 residues long. Germline V gene data show CDR1 as LNHNV and CDR2 as YYDKDF (reference sequence). V shed 4 bases and J 7 bases; nucleotides not matched to a gene: 10. CDR3 in DNA: TGTGCCACCAGCAATTTACTAGCGGGAGGGCCTTGGAATGAGCAGTTCTTC. Protein product: CATSNLLAGGPWNEQFF.

The chain couples TRBV19 to TRBJ1-5, with D perhaps TRBD1 (6 bases). V was cut by 5 bases and J by 4 bases, with 21 bases left in between. In germline, CDR1 is LNHDA, CDR2 SQIVND (reference sequence). This CDR3 has 17 amino acids. Here the CDR3 reads CASSLRQADYKNQPQHF. As DNA, the CDR3 is TGTGCCAGTAGTCTACGACAGGCCGATTATAAAAATCAGCCCCAGCATTTT.

This chain connects TRBV6-2 or TRBV6-3 to TRBJ2-1, with 8 bases fitting TRBD2. This CDR3 has 19 amino acids. The V gene end was trimmed by 0 bases and the J gene end by 4 bases; junction bases not matched to a gene: 14. Germline-derived CDR1 and CDR2 are MNHEY and SVGEGT. DNA for the CDR3: TGTGCCAGCAGTTACTCGGTTTATGTTACGGGAGGGTCGTACAATGAGCAGTTCTTC. Translating gives CASSYSVYVTGGSYNEQFF.

The J gene is TRBJ2-6, the V gene TRBV27; D perhaps matches TRBD1 (6 bases). With 3 bases removed from V and 2 bases from J, the gap between germline ends came to 8 bases. This CDR3 has 15 amino acids. From germline, CDR1 is MNHEY and CDR2 SMNVEV (reference sequence). As DNA, the CDR3 is TGTGCCAGCAGTTTGCCAGGGGCTGGGGCCAACGTCCTGACTTTC. Translated, it gives CASSLPGAGANVLTF. Using reference TRBV27 and TRBJ2-6 for the parts outside the CDR3, the full variable domain is EAQVTQNPRYLITVTGKKLTVTCSQNMNHEYMSWYRQDPGLGLRQIYYSMNVEVTDKGDVPEGYKVSRKEKRNFPLILESPSPNQTSLYFCASSLPGAGANVLTFGAGSRLTVL.

In this sample, this clone turned up once. CDR3 DNA sequence: TGTGCCAGCTCTCCGACAGGGGACGTGACCTATGGCTACACCTTC. Protein sequence: CASSPTGDVTYGYTF. This rearrangement joins TRBV18 to TRBJ1-2, with TRBD1 matching over 8 bases. Germline lookup yields CDR1 KGHSH and CDR2 LQKENI. Trimming took 6 bases from V and 4 from J; bases not matched to a gene: 10. This CDR3 is built from 15 residues.

The chain is built from TRBV4-3 and TRBJ1-2, with D unresolved. Germline V gene data show CDR1 as LGHNA and CDR2 as YSLEER. The CDR3 loop spans 15 amino acids. V lost 5 bases and J lost 1, with 14 bases in between. The CDR3 DNA reads as TGCGCCAGCAGCTCACTGGCCGGGGTTAACTATGGCTACACCTTC. Residues: CASSSLAGVNYGYTF.

This clone was counted once. The V gene is TRBV5-4, the J gene TRBJ2-2, with 7 bases fitting TRBD2. V lost 4 bases, J lost 5 bases, and 8 bases stayed unmatched. Germline V lookup: CDR1 SGHNT, CDR2 YYREEE (reference sequence). The CDR3 covers 15 residues. The CDR3 DNA reads as TGTGCCAGCAGCCGCCAGGGAGGGCAAACCGGGGAGCTGTTTTTT. This codes for CASSRQGGQTGELFF.

The gene calls are TRBV28 and TRBJ1-1, with 9 bases matching TRBD1. The V gene end was trimmed by 6 bases and the J gene end by 1 base; junction bases not matched to a gene: 12. The CDR3 has 17 amino acids. Germline values: CDR1 MDHEN, CDR2 SYDVKM. The CDR3 DNA sequence: TGTGCCAGCAGGCGTCTAACAGGGGGCCGAGAGAACACTGAAGCTTTCTTT. Residues: CASRRLTGGRENTEAFF. Full variable domain (outside the CDR3, taken from reference TRBV28 and TRBJ1-1): DVKVTQSSRYLVKRTGEKVFLECVQDMDHENMFWYRQDPGLGLRLIYFSYDVKMKEKGDIPEGYSVSREKKERFSLILESASTNQTSMYLCASRRLTGGRENTEAFFGQGTRLTVV.

The chain couples TRBV19 to TRBJ1-3; no clear D gene. Looked up from germline, CDR1 is LNHDA and CDR2 is SQIVND (reference sequence). Trimming stripped 2 bases from V and 0 bases from J, with 11 bases between. The CDR3 runs to 16 residues. As DNA, the CDR3 is TGTGCCAGTAGTATAACTGGTACCGGCTCTGGAAACACCATATATTTT. Amino acid sequence: CASSITGTGSGNTIYF.

Turning to this clone: This may be a read error: a much more frequent sequence differs by one nucleotide. Other DNA sequences from this sample encode an identical CDR3 as well. The V call is TRBV9, the J call TRBJ2-7; TRBD2 aligns across 9 bases. V dropped 0 bases and J dropped 4; count of bases not matched to a gene: 2. Germline-derived CDR1 and CDR2 are SGDLS and YYNGEE. The CDR3 has 14 amino acids. The CDR3 nucleotides are TGTGCCAGCAGCGTAGGCGGGAGGGGGTACGAGCAGTACTTC. Amino acid sequence: CASSVGGRGYEQYF.

The rearrangement links TRBV29-1 to TRBJ2-7, with 9 positions matching TRBD1. V gave up 5 bases and J gave up 7 bases; unmatched junction bases: 15. Germline assignment: CDR1 SQVTM and CDR2 ANQGSEA. The CDR3 runs to 15 residues. CDR3 residues: CSVTSPGQGFLEQYF. CDR3 DNA: TGCAGCGTTACCTCACCGGGACAGGGCTTCCTAGAGCAGTACTTC.

The J gene is TRBJ1-4, the V gene TRBV5-5, with a weak D call TRBD1 (5 bases). The V gene's germline CDR1 is SGHKS and CDR2 YYEKEE (reference sequence). Trimming removed 2 bases at V and 7 bases at J, with 12 bases between. The CDR3 is made up of 14 amino acids. The CDR3 spells CASSFRVAGEKLFF. Here the CDR3 DNA reads TGTGCCAGCAGCTTCAGGGTAGCGGGTGAAAAACTGTTTTTT.

The gene calls are TRBV5-1 and TRBJ1-4; D remains unclear. Germline CDR1 reads SGHRS; CDR2 reads YFSETQ. The V and J ends lost 2 bases and 1 base respectively, with 12 bases between them. This CDR3 region has 16 residues. CDR3 nucleotide sequence: TGCGCCAGCAGCTTTGGGAGGGTCCGAACTAATGAAAAACTGTTTTTT. Its protein product is CASSFGRVRTNEKLFF.

There are a few counts of this clone. V gene TRBV14 combines with J gene TRBJ1-3, with D hard to call. CDR1 SGHDN and CDR2 FVKESK come from the germline V gene. This CDR3 has 14 amino acids. The V gene lost 1 base and the J gene lost 0 bases, with 4 bases spanning the gap. The CDR3: CASSQVNSGNTIYF. The CDR3 nucleotides are TGTGCCAGCAGCCAAGTTAACTCTGGAAACACCATATATTTT.

This clone was seen more than once but under ten times. This chain connects TRBV9 to TRBJ1-2, with 9 bases fitting TRBD1. V was clipped by 0 bases and J by 7 bases; unmatched bases: 7. This CDR3 has 15 residues. In germline, CDR1 is SGDLS, CDR2 YYNGEE. The DNA for the CDR3 is TGTGCCAGCAGCGTAGCAAGGACAGGGGCGGGTGGCTACACCTTC. Encoded protein: CASSVARTGAGGYTF.

This clone was detected a few times. The V call is TRBV7-3, the J call TRBJ2-2; 12 bases fit TRBD2. V was clipped by 5 bases and J by 6 bases; unmatched bases: 16. Per the germline V gene, CDR1 is SGHTA and CDR2 is FQGTGA. The CDR3 sequence is 19 residues long. The CDR3, as DNA: TGTGCCAGCAGCGCTCGCTCTAGCGGGAGGGGTTTGTTATCCGGGGAGCTGTTTTTT. Translation gives CASSARSSGRGLLSGELFF.

J is TRBJ2-1 and V is TRBV7-2, with 8 bases matching TRBD2. This CDR3 has 15 amino acids. Germline CDR1 reads SGHTA; CDR2 reads FQGNSA. The V gene end was trimmed by 7 bases and the J gene end by 0 bases; junction bases not matched to a gene: 5. CDR3 loop: CASKGRGDSYNEQFF. Written as DNA, the CDR3 is TGTGCCAGCAAGGGGCGGGGGGACTCCTACAATGAGCAGTTCTTC.

The genes are TRBV10-3 and TRBJ2-5, with D tentatively TRBD2 (6 bases). Germline CDR1 and CDR2: ENHRY and SYGVKD. V was trimmed by 2 bases and J by 1 base, leaving 11 bases between them. This CDR3 is 15 amino acids long. DNA for the CDR3: TGTGCCATCAGTGAGCCTAGCGCCTCCCAAGAGACCCAGTACTTC. Amino acids: CAISEPSASQETQYF.

This rearrangement joins TRBV3-1 (or the pseudogene TRBV3-2) to TRBJ2-2, with TRBD1 identical over 7 bases. The CDR3 extends over 15 amino acids. Germline V gene lookup returns CDR1 LGHDT and CDR2 YNNKEL (reference sequence). Trimming at V came to 4 bases and at J to 6 bases, leaving 8 bases not matched to a gene. CDR3 residues: CASSLPTGKAGELFF. The CDR3 nucleotides are TGTGCCAGCAGCCTACCGACAGGGAAGGCCGGGGAGCTGTTTTTT.

The count of this clone is one. The chain combines TRBV5-4 with TRBJ1-2; a possible D gene is TRBD1 (5 bases). V gave up 4 bases and J gave up 8 bases, with 18 bases separating them. The CDR3 contains 14 residues. Germline CDR1 and CDR2: SGHNT and YYREEE (reference sequence). Written as DNA, the CDR3 is TGTGCCAGCAGCGGGGGGAGACAGACCCACGGCTACACCTTC. It is translated as CASSGGRQTHGYTF.

This chain links TRBV27 with TRBJ2-1, with 8 bases identical to TRBD1. The CDR3 has 14 amino acids. Germline V lookup: CDR1 MNHEY, CDR2 SMNVEV (reference sequence). V lost 0 bases and J lost 8; bases outside the gene matches: 3. CDR3 sequence reads: CASSLSPGGYEQFF. For the CDR3, the DNA is TGTGCCAGCAGTTTATCTCCAGGGGGCTATGAGCAGTTCTTC.

This rearrangement joins TRBV29-1 to TRBJ2-1; tentative D call: TRBD2 (6 bases). This CDR3 spans 13 amino acids. Germline V gives CDR1 SQVTM, CDR2 ANQGSEA. Trimming pared 1 base from V and 11 bases from J, leaving 15 bases between. CDR3 amino acids: CSVEGLAIFKQFF. CDR3 in DNA: TGCAGCGTTGAAGGTCTAGCGATCTTTAAGCAGTTCTTC.

This clone appeared a single time. This CDR3 is CAWSFDRASPLHF. CDR3 DNA: TGTGCCTGGAGTTTCGACAGGGCTTCACCCCTCCACTTT. This sequence joins TRBV30 and TRBJ1-6; 7 positions match TRBD1. V lost 2 bases and J lost 9; bases outside the gene matches: 4. Germline V CDR1 and CDR2: GTSNPN, SVGIG (reference sequence). This CDR3 has 13 amino acids.